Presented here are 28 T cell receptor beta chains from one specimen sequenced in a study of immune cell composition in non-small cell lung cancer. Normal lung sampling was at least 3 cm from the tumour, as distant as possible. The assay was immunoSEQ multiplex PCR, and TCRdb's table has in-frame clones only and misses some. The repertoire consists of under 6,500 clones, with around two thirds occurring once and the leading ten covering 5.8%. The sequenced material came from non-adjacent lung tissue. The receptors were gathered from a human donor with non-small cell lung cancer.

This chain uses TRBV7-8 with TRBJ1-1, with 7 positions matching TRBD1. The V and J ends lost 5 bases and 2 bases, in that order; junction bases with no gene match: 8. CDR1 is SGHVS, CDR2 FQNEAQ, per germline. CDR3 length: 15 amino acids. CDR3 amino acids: CASSIGGTVNTEAFF. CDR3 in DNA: TGTGCCAGCAGCATCGGTGGGACAGTTAACACTGAAGCTTTCTTT.

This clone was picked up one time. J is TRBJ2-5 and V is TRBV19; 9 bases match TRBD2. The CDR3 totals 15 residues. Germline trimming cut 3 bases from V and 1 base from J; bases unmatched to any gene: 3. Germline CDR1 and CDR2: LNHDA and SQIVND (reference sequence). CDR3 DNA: TGTGCCAGTAGTATTCCGCGGGGGGGCCAAGAGACCCAGTACTTC. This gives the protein CASSIPRGGQETQYF.

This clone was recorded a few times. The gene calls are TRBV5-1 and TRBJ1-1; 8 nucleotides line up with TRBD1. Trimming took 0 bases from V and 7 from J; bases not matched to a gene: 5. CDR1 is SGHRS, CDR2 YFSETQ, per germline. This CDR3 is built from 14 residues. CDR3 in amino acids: CASSLARTGFEAFF. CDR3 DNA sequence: TGCGCCAGCAGCTTGGCTCGGACAGGGTTTGAAGCTTTCTTT.

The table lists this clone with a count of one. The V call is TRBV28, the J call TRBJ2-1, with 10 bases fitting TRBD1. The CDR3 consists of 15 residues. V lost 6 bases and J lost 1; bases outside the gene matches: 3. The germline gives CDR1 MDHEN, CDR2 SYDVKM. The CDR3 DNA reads TGTGCCAGCAGGCGGACAGGGGGATCCTACAATGAGCAGTTCTTC. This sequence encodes CASRRTGGSYNEQFF.

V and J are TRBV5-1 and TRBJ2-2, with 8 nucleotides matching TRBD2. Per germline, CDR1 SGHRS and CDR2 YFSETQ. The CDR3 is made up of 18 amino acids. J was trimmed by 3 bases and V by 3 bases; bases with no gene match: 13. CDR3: CASSWGTGTRKDTGELFF. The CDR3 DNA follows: TGCGCCAGCAGCTGGGGTACCGGGACTAGAAAAGACACCGGGGAGCTGTTTTTT.

The CDR3 here is CASTLTGGAGEKLFF. The CDR3 region has the DNA TGTGCCAGCACATTAACAGGGGGCGCGGGTGAAAAACTGTTTTTT. The chain uses TRBV7-8 and TRBJ1-4, with 9 positions matching TRBD1. The CDR3 totals 15 residues. Trimming removed 7 bases from V and 7 bases from J; junction bases left unmatched: 10. Germline-derived CDR1 and CDR2 are SGHVS and FQNEAQ.

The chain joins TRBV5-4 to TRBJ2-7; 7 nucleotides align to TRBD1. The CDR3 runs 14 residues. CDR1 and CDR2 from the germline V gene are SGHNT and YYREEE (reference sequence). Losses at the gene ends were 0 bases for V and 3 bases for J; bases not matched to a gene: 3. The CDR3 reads CASSLEQGYYEQYF. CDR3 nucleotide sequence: TGTGCCAGCAGCTTGGAACAGGGGTACTACGAGCAGTACTTC.

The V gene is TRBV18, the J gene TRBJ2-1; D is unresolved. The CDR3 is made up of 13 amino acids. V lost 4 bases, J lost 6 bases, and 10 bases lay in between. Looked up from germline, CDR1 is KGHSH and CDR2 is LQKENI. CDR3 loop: CASSRGQSNEQFF. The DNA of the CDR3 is TGTGCCAGCTCACGCGGTCAGAGCAATGAGCAGTTCTTC.

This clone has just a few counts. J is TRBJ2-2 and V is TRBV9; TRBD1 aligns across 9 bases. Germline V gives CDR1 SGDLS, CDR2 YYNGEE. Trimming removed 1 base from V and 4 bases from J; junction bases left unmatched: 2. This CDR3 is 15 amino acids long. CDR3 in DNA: TGTGCCAGCAGCGTACGGGACAGGGCCACCGGGGAGCTGTTTTTT. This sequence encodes CASSVRDRATGELFF.

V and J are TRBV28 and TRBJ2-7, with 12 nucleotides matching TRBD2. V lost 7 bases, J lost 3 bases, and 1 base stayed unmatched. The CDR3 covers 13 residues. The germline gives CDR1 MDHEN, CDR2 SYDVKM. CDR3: CASTLAGGYEQYF. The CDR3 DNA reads TGTGCCAGCACACTAGCGGGGGGCTACGAGCAGTACTTC. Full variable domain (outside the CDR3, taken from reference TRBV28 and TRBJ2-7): DVKVTQSSRYLVKRTGEKVFLECVQDMDHENMFWYRQDPGLGLRLIYFSYDVKMKEKGDIPEGYSVSREKKERFSLILESASTNQTSMYLCASTLAGGYEQYFGPGTRLTVT.

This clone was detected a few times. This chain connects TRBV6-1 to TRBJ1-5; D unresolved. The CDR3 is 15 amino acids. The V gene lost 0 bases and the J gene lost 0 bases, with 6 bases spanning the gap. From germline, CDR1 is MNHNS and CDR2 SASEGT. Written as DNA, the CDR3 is TGTGCCAGCAGTGAAGCACAGCTTAGCAATCAGCCCCAGCATTTT. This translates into CASSEAQLSNQPQHF.

DNA for the CDR3: TGCGCCAGCAGCCTCTGGGGGAGAGGGGGTGGTGGCTACACCTTC. Amino acids: CASSLWGRGGGGYTF. This chain connects TRBV4-1 to TRBJ1-2; maybe TRBD1 (6 bases). Trimming removed 4 bases at V and 7 bases at J, with 19 bases between. The CDR3 has 15 amino acids. Germline V gives CDR1 MGHRA, CDR2 YSYEKL.

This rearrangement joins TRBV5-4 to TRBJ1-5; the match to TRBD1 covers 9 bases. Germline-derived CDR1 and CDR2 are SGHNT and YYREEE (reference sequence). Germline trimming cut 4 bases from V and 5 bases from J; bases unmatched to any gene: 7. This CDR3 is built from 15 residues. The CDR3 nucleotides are TGTGCCAGCAGCCGGGACAGGGCGGATCATCAGCCCCAGCATTTT. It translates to CASSRDRADHQPQHF.

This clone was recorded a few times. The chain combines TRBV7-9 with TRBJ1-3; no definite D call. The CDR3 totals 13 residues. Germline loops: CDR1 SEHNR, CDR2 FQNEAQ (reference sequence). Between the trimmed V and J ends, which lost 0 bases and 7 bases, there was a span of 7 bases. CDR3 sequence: CASSLAGANTIYF. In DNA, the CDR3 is TGTGCCAGCAGCTTAGCAGGAGCGAACACCATATATTTT.

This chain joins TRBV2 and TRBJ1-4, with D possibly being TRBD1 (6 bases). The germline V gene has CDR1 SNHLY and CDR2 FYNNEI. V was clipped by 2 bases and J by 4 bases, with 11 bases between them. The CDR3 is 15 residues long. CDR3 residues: CASSERQAVNEKLFF. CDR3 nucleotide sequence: TGTGCCAGCAGTGAAAGACAGGCGGTTAATGAAAAACTGTTTTTT.

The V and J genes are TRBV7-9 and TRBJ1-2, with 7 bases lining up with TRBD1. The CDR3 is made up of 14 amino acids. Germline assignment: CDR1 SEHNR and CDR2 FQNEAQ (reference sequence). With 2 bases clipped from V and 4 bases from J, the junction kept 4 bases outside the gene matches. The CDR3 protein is CASSLWGDSYGYTF. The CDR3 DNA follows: TGTGCCAGCAGCTTATGGGGGGACAGCTATGGCTACACCTTC.

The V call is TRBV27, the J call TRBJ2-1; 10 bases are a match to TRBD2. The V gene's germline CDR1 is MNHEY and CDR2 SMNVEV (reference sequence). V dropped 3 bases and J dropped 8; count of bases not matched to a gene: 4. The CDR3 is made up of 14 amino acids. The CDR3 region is CASSLTSGLYEQFF. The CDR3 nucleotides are TGTGCCAGCAGTTTGACTAGCGGGCTCTATGAGCAGTTCTTC.

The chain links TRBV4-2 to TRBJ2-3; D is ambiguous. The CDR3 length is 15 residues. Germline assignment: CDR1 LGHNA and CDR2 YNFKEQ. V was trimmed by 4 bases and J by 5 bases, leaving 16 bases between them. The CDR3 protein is CASSLGGRGKDTQYF. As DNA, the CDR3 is TGTGCCAGCAGCCTCGGTGGTCGAGGAAAAGATACGCAGTATTTT.

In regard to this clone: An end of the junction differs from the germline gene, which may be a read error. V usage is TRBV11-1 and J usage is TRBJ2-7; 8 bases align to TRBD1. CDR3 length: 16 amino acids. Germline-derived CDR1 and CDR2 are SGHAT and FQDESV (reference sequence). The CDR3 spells CASSPPRQGASHEQYF. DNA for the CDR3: TGTGCCAGCAGCCCACCAAGGCAGGGGGCCTCCCACGAGCAGTACTTC.

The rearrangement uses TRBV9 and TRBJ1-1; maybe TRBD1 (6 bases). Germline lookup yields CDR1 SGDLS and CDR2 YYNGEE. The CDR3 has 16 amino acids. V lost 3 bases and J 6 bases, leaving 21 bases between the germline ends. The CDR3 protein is CASSGFSGGKHPEAFF. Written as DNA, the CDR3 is TGTGCCAGCAGCGGCTTTTCGGGGGGCAAGCATCCTGAAGCTTTCTTT.

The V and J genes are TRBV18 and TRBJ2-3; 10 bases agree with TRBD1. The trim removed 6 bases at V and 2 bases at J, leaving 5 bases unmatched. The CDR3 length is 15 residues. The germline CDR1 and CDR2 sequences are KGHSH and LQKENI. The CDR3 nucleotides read TGTGCCAGCTCTGACAGGGGGCCGTCCACAGATACGCAGTATTTT. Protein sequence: CASSDRGPSTDTQYF.

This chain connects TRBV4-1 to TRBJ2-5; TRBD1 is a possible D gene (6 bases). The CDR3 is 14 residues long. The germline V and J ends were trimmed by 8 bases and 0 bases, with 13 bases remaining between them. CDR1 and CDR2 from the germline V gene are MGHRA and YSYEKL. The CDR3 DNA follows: TGCGCCAGCCGGGACATATCGTACCAAGAGACCCAGTACTTC. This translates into CASRDISYQETQYF.

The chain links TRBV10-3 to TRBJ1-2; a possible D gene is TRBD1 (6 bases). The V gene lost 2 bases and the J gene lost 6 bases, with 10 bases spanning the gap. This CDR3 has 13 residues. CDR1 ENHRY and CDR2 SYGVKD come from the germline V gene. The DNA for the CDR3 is TGTGCCATCAGTGAGCTACCAGGGGATGGCTACACCTTC. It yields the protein CAISELPGDGYTF.

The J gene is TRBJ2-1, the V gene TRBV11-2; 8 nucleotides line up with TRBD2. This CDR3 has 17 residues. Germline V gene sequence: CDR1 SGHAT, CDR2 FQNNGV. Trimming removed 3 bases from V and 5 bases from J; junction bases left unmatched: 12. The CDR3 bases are TGTGCCAGCAGCTTTCGGCGGGGGGCCATCGGACACAATGAGCAGTTCTTC. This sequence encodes CASSFRRGAIGHNEQFF.

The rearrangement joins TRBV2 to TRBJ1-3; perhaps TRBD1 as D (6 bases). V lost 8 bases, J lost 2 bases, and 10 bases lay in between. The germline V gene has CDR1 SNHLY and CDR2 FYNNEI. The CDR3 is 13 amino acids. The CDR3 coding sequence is TGTGCCAGCGGCGGACAGACTGGAAACACCATATATTTT. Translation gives CASGGQTGNTIYF.

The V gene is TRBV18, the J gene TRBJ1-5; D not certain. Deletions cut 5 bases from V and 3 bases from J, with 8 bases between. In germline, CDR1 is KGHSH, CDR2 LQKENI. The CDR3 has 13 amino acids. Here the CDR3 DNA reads TGTGCCAGCTCAGAGCTGAACAATCAGCCCCAGCATTTT. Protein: CASSELNNQPQHF.

In nucleotides, the CDR3 is TGCGCCAGCAGCCCGCAGACAGGGCAAGGGGCGACCCAGTACTTC. Translation: CASSPQTGQGATQYF. V usage is TRBV5-1 and J usage is TRBJ2-5, with 7 bases aligning to TRBD1. The CDR3 is 15 amino acids. From germline, CDR1 is SGHRS and CDR2 YFSETQ. Germline trimming cut 4 bases from V and 7 bases from J; bases unmatched to any gene: 13.

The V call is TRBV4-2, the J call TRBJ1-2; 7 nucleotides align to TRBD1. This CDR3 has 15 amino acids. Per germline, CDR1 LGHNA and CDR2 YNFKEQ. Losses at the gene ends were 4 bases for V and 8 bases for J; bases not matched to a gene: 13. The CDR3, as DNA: TGTGCCAGCAGCCGGGGAACAGGGGATATGTCCGGCTACACCTTC. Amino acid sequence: CASSRGTGDMSGYTF.